This is a list of T cell receptor beta chains from one sample in a study of OX40 agonist ivuxolimab in advanced cancers. Assay used: immunoSEQ multiplex PCR; TCRdb lists only in-frame clones, some missing. In the table there are around 66,000 clones, 90% to 95% of which are singletons. The source material was CD4+ or CD8+ T cells sorted from blood, sampled in a trial of the OX40 agonist ivuxolimab. The receptors shown here come from an adult with an advanced solid tumor such as melanoma, head and neck, liver or kidney cancer. Each CDR3 is given with its conserved first and last residue. The D gene is left open where the match is weak. Rows give clone size only sometimes, using once, few, many, or a class for an expanded clone.

TRBJ1-1,-,TRBV13,-,CASSLGRIEAFF,TGTGCCAGCAGCTTAGGCCGGATTGAAGCTTTCTTT
TRBJ2-1,-,TRBV6-6,-,CASSSVRNEQFF,TGTGCCAGCAGTTCCGTTCGCAATGAGCAGTTCTTC
TRBJ2-7,TRBD2,TRBV7-9,-,CASSLDGTRNSYEQYF,TGTGCCAGCAGCCTAGACGGGACTAGAAACTCCTACGAGCAGTACTTC
TRBJ1-1,TRBD1,TRBV9,-,CASSSGGRDTEAFF,TGTGCCAGCAGCTCAGGGGGAAGGGACACTGAAGCTTTCTTT
TRBJ1-2,-,TRBV11-2,-,CASSTGDFIYGYTF,TGTGCCAGCAGCACGGGGGATTTTATCTATGGCTACACCTTC
TRBJ1-1,-,TRBV10-2,few,CASKDEGTVNTEAFF,TGCGCCAGCAAGGATGAGGGCACAGTGAACACTGAAGCTTTCTTT
TRBJ2-3,TRBD2,TRBV7-6,-,CASSRLAESTDTQYF,TGTGCCAGCAGTCGACTAGCGGAGAGCACAGATACGCAGTATTTT
TRBJ2-3,TRBD1,TRBV13,-,CASSLGAGGAWDTQYF,TGTGCCAGCAGCTTAGGGGCAGGGGGCGCGTGGGATACGCAGTATTTT
TRBJ1-4,-,TRBV5-8,-,CASSLDDLTNEKLFF,TGTGCCAGCAGCCTAGACGACTTGACTAATGAAAAACTGTTTTTT
TRBJ2-1,-,TRBV6-4,-,CASSDPLSGWNNEQFF,TGTGCCAGCAGTGACCCTCTGAGCGGGTGGAACAATGAGCAGTTCTTC
TRBJ1-1,-,TRBV5-6,-,CASSPEAGEPEAFF,TGTGCCAGCAGCCCCGAGGCAGGTGAGCCTGAAGCTTTCTTT
TRBJ2-7,-,TRBV4-1,once,CASSQTGDLYYEQYF,TGCGCCAGCAGCCAGACGGGGGATTTATACTACGAGCAGTACTTC
TRBJ2-5,-,TRBV29-1,-,CSVEFPREQETQYF,TGCAGCGTTGAATTCCCCAGGGAACAAGAGACCCAGTACTTC
TRBJ2-1,TRBD2,TRBV13,-,CASSLLGGGAHNEQFF,TGTGCCAGCAGCTTGCTTGGCGGGGGGGCTCACAATGAGCAGTTCTTC
TRBJ2-5,-,TRBV20-1,-,CSAVDIETQYF,TGCAGTGCGGTAGACATAGAGACCCAGTACTTC
TRBJ1-2,-,TRBV6-5,once,CASSYSNLGGYTF,TGTGCCAGCAGTTACTCGAACCTGGGAGGCTACACCTTC
TRBJ1-2,-,TRBV2,-,CASSDPNAYGYTF,TGTGCCAGCAGTGACCCGAACGCCTATGGCTACACCTTC
TRBJ1-1,-,TRBV18,-,CASSPYPGLNTEAFF,TGTGCCAGCTCACCTTACCCGGGACTCAACACTGAAGCTTTCTTT
TRBJ2-2,-,TRBV11-2,-,CASSLEPTGELFF,TGTGCCAGCAGCTTAGAGCCCACCGGGGAGCTGTTTTTT
TRBJ2-7,TRBD1,TRBV28,-,CASRAGGYEQYF,TGTGCCAGCAGGGCAGGGGGCTACGAGCAGTACTTC
TRBJ1-2,-,TRBV5-4,-,CASSLEQQIYGYTF,TGTGCCAGCAGCTTAGAACAACAGATCTATGGCTACACCTTC
TRBJ2-1,TRBD1,TRBV27,-,CASSLLTGTGSDEQFF,TGTGCCAGCAGTTTACTGACCGGGACAGGGAGTGATGAGCAGTTCTTC
TRBJ2-7,-,TRBV6-5,-,CASSYEPKGVREQYF,TGTGCCAGCAGTTACGAACCCAAGGGAGTTCGCGAGCAGTACTTC
TRBJ2-3,-,TRBV4-2,-,CASSQDKTDFTDTQYF,TGTGCCAGCAGCCAAGACAAAACTGACTTCACAGATACGCAGTATTTT
TRBJ2-2,-,TRBV10-1,-,CASSQGTGELFF,TGCGCCAGCAGTCAGGGTACCGGGGAGCTGTTTTTT
TRBJ2-7,-,TRBV29-1,-,CSARDSSEQYF,TGCAGCGCCAGGGACTCCAGCGAGCAGTACTTC
TRBJ1-2,-,TRBV12-5,once,CASALGGRNNYGYTF,TGTGCTAGTGCCCTCGGGGGTCGGAATAACTATGGCTACACCTTC
TRBJ2-1,-,TRBV11-2,once,CASSLVYQGLIIDEQFF,TGTGCCAGCAGCTTAGTTTATCAGGGGCTTATTATCGATGAGCAGTTCTTC
TRBJ2-1,-,TRBV4-1,-,CASSQNNEQFF,TGCGCCAGCAGCCAGAACAATGAGCAGTTCTTC